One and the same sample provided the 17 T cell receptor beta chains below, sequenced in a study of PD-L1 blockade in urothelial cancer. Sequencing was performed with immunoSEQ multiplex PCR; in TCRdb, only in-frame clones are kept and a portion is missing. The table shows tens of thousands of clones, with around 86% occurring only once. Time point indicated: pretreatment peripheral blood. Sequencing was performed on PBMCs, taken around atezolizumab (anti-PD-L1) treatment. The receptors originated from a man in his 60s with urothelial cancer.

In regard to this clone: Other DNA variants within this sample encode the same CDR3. The CDR3 loop is CASSSGQNTEAFF. CDR3 sequence (DNA): TGTGCCAGCAGCTCCGGACAAAACACTGAAGCTTTCTTT. The chain uses TRBV7-3 and TRBJ1-1, with D tentatively TRBD1 (5 bases). The CDR3 sequence is 13 residues long. Germline-derived CDR1 and CDR2 are SGHTA and FQGTGA. Trimming took 4 bases from V and 2 from J, leaving 8 bases between them.

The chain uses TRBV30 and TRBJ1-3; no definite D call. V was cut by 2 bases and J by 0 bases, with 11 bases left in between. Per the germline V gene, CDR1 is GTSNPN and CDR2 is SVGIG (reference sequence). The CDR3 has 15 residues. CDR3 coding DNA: TGTGCCTGGAGTCCGCGGATCGTCTCTGGAAACACCATATATTTT. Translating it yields CAWSPRIVSGNTIYF.

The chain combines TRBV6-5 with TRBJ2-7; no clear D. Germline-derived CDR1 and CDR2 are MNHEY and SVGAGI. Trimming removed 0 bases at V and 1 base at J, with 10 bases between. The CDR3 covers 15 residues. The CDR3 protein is CASSYSWQKSYEQYF. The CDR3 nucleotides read TGTGCCAGCAGTTACTCTTGGCAGAAGTCCTACGAGCAGTACTTC.

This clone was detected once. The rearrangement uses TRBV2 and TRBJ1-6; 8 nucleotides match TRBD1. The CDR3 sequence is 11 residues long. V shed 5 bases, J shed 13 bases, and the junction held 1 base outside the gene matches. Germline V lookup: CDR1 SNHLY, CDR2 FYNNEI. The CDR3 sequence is CASSWTGPLHF. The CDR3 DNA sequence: TGTGCCAGCAGTTGGACAGGGCCCCTCCACTTT.

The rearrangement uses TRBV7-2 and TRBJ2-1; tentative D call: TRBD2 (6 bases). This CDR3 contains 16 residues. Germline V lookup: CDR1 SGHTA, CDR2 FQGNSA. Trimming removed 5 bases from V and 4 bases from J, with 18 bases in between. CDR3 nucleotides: TGTGCCAGCAGCCTGGACGGGGGACGGACATACAATGAGCAGTTCTTC. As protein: CASSLDGGRTYNEQFF.

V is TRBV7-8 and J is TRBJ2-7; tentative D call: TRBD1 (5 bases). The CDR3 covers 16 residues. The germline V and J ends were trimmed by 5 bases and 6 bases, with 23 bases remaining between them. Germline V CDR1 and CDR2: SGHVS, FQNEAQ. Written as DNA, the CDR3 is TGTGCCAGCAGCCCCCGGTATGACTTGGGAAGGGGCGAGCAGTACTTC. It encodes CASSPRYDLGRGEQYF. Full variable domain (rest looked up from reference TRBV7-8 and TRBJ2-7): GAGVSQSPRYKVAKRGQDVALRCDPISGHVSLFWYQQALGQGPEFLTYFQNEAQLDKSGLPSDRFFAERPEGSVSTLKIQRTQQEDSAVYLCASSPRYDLGRGEQYFGPGTRLTVT.

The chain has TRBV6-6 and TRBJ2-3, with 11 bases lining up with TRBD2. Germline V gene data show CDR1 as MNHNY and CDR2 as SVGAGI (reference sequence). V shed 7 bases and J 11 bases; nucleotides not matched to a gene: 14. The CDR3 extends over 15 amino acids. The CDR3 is CASTSGTSGSIGQYF. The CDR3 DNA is TGTGCCAGCACATCCGGGACTAGCGGTTCGATTGGGCAGTATTTT.

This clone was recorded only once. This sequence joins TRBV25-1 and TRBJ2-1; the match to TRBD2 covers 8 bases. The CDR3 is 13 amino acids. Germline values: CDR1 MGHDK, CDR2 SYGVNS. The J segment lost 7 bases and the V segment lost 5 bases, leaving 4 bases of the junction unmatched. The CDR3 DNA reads TGTGCCAGCAGTCCGGGGGGGGTGAATGAGCAGTTCTTC. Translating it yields CASSPGGVNEQFF.

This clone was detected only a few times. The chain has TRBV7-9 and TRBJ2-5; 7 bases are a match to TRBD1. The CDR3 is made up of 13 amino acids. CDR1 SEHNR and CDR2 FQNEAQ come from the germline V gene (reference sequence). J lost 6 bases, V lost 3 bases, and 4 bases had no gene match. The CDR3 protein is CASSLGQPQTQYF. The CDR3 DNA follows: TGTGCCAGCAGCTTGGGACAGCCGCAGACCCAGTACTTC.

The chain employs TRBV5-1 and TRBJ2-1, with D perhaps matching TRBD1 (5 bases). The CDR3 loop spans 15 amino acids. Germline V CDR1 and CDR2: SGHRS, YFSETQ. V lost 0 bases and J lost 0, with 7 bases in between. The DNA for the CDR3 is TGCGCCAGCAGCTTGGACACAGGCTCCTACAATGAGCAGTTCTTC. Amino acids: CASSLDTGSYNEQFF.

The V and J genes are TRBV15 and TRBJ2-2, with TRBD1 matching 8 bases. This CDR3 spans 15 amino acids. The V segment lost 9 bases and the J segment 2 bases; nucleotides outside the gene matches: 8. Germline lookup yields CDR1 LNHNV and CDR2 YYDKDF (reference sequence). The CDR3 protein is CATQKGTGNTGELFF. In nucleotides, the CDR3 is TGTGCCACACAAAAAGGGACAGGCAACACCGGGGAGCTGTTTTTT. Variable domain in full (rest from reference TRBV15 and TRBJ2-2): DAMVIQNPRYQVTQFGKPVTLSCSQTLNHNVMYWYQQKSSQAPKLLFHYYDKDFNNEADTPDNFQSRRPNTSFCFLDIRSPGLGDTAMYLCATQKGTGNTGELFFGEGSRLTVL.

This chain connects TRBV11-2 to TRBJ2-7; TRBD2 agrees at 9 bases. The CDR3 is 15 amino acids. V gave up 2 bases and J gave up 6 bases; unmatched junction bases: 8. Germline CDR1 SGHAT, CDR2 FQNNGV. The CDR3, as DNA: TGTGCCAGCAGCTTACGTGGCGGGGGGGCTCTCGAGCAGTACTTC. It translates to CASSLRGGGALEQYF.

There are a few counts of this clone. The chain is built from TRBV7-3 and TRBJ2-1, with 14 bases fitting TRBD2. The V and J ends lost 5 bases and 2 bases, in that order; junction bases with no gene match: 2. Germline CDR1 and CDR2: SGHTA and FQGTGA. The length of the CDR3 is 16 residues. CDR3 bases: TGTGCCAGCAGCAGGACTAGCGGGGGGACCTACAATGAGCAGTTCTTC. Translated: CASSRTSGGTYNEQFF.

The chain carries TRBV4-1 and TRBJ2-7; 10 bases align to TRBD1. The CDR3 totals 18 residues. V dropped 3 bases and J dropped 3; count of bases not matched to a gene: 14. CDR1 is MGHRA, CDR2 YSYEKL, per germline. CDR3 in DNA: TGCGCCAGCAGCCAGTTGGATTTAGTGGGGACAGGGGACTACGAGCAGTACTTC. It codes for CASSQLDLVGTGDYEQYF.

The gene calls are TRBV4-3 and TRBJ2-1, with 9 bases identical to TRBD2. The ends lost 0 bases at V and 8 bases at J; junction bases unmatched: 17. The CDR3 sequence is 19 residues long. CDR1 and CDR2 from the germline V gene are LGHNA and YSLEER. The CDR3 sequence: CASSQDTREAGGRLDEQFF. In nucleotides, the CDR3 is TGCGCCAGCAGCCAAGATACCAGAGAAGCGGGGGGTAGGTTGGATGAGCAGTTCTTC.

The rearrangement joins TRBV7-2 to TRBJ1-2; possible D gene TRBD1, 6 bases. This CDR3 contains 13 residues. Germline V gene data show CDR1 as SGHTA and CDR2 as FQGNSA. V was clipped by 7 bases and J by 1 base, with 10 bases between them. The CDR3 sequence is CASTGQLNYGYTF. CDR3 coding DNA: TGTGCCAGCACAGGACAGCTTAACTATGGCTACACCTTC. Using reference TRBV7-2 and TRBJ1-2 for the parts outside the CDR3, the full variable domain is GAGVSQSPSNKVTEKGKDVELRCDPISGHTALYWYRQSLGQGLEFLIYFQGNSAPDKSGLPSDRFSAERTGGSVSTLTIQRTQQEDSAVYLCASTGQLNYGYTFGSGTRLTVV.

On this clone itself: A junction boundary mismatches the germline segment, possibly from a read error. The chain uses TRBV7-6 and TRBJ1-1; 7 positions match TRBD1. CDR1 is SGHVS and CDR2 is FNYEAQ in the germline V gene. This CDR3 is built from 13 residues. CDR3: CVSGQDLNTEAFF. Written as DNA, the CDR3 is TGTGTCAGCGGACAGGACCTAAACACTGAAGCTTTCTTT.